Listed here are 20 T cell receptor beta chains from one sample, sequenced in a study of response to subunit inactivated influenza vaccine. One entry per CDR3 protein results from TCRdb running MiXCR on the RT-PCR reads. The sample contains about 530,000 distinct CDR3 sequences, approximately 10% of which appear only once. The source was PBMCs from blood, collected on the day of vaccination. The origin of the receptors is a man between 50 and 59 years old who received an inactivated influenza vaccine.

This clonotype was counted at least ten times. The J gene is TRBJ2-5, the V gene TRBV28, with 8 bases identical to TRBD2. Germline CDR1 MDHEN, CDR2 SYDVKM. With V trimmed by 4 bases and J by 1 base, 5 bases remained unmatched. The CDR3 has 15 amino acids. CDR3 protein: CASSWTSSAQETQYF. DNA of the CDR3: TGTGCCAGCAGTTGGACTAGCAGCGCCCAAGAGACCCAGTACTTC.

This clonotype was seen ten or more times. V is TRBV5-5 and J is TRBJ1-2; no definite D call. CDR1 is SGHKS and CDR2 is YYEKEE in the germline V gene (reference sequence). Between the trimmed V and J ends, which lost 4 bases and 0 bases, there was a span of 13 bases. This CDR3 is 15 amino acids long. The CDR3 here is CASSGPGPANYGYTF. In DNA form, the CDR3 reads TGTGCCAGCAGCGGGCCAGGACCCGCTAACTATGGCTACACCTTC. Variable domain in full (rest from reference TRBV5-5 and TRBJ1-2): DAGVTQSPTHLIKTRGQQVTLRCSPISGHKSVSWYQQVLGQGPQFIFQYYEKEERGRGNFPDRFSARQFPNYSSELNVNALLLGDSALYLCASSGPGPANYGYTFGSGTRLTVV.

This clonotype appeared a few times. This chain uses TRBV7-6 with TRBJ2-2; D unresolved. V gave up 6 bases and J gave up 5 bases, with 19 bases separating them. The CDR3 extends over 16 amino acids. The germline gives CDR1 SGHVS, CDR2 FNYEAQ. The CDR3 sequence: CASSPNPSHGTGELFF. DNA for the CDR3: TGTGCCAGCAGTCCGAACCCAAGTCACGGAACCGGGGAGCTGTTTTTT.

A remark on this clonotype: A much larger clone lies a single base off, so this may be a read error. The V call is TRBV5-1, the J call TRBJ2-3; the D gene is possibly TRBD2 (7 bases). CDR1 is SGHRS, CDR2 YFSETQ, per germline. The CDR3 is 14 residues long. The CDR3, as DNA: TGCGCCAGCAGAAGGGGGGGGGAGACAGAGACGCAGTATTTT. Encoded protein: CASRRGGETETQYF.

This clonotype occurred many times. CDR3 sequence: CASSRTSGGPSSYNEQFF. The CDR3 DNA is TGTGCCAGCAGCAGGACTAGCGGGGGGCCCAGCTCCTACAATGAGCAGTTCTTC. V usage is TRBV9 and J usage is TRBJ2-1, with 14 bases that match TRBD2. The CDR3 is 18 residues long. Trimming at V came to 4 bases and at J to 0 bases, leaving 6 bases not matched to a gene. Germline V CDR1 and CDR2: SGDLS, YYNGEE.

This clonotype turned up a few times. This chain connects TRBV5-1 to TRBJ2-3; 8 nucleotides agree with TRBD1. The CDR3 length is 13 residues. V dropped 4 bases and J dropped 5; count of bases not matched to a gene: 3. Germline V gene lookup returns CDR1 SGHRS and CDR2 YFSETQ. The CDR3 DNA reads TGCGCCAGCAGCAGGGACAGGATAGATACGCAGTATTTT. Its protein product is CASSRDRIDTQYF.

This chain joins TRBV20-1 and TRBJ2-1, with 12 bases identical to TRBD2. The J segment lost 0 bases and the V segment lost 6 bases, leaving 12 bases of the junction unmatched. Germline V gene sequence: CDR1 DFQATT, CDR2 SNEGSKA (reference sequence). This CDR3 spans 18 amino acids. The CDR3 coding sequence is TGCAGTGCCCCGATAGCGCTAGCGGGAGGGAGCTCCTACAATGAGCAGTTCTTC. Protein sequence: CSAPIALAGGSSYNEQFF.

The chain carries TRBV4-3 and TRBJ2-5; D unresolved. Germline V gene sequence: CDR1 LGHNA, CDR2 YSLEER. V dropped 0 bases and J dropped 2 bases, with 10 bases sitting between them. The CDR3 covers 15 residues. The CDR3 region is CASSQDLARQETQYF. The CDR3 nucleotides are TGCGCCAGCAGCCAAGATCTGGCGCGGCAAGAGACCCAGTACTTC.

This clonotype was recorded only once. Mismatch with germline at one junction end may stem from a read error. V and J are TRBV20-1 and TRBJ2-1; 12 bases agree with TRBD2. The CDR3 consists of 18 residues. CDR1 and CDR2 (germline): DFQATT, SNEGSKA (reference sequence). CDR3 sequence: CCASYYPSGRVKDNEQFF. The CDR3 bases are TGCTGTGCTAGTTATTATCCTAGCGGGAGGGTTAAGGACAATGAGCAGTTCTTC.

V is TRBV7-2 and J is TRBJ2-7; D is perhaps TRBD1 (6 bases). V lost 7 bases to trimming and J lost 6 bases, with 16 bases between them. Germline V gene sequence: CDR1 SGHTA, CDR2 FQGNSA. CDR3 size: 13 residues. The CDR3 protein is CASTRGPAFEQYF. The CDR3 DNA follows: TGTGCCAGCACCAGGGGCCCTGCTTTCGAGCAGTACTTC.

CDR3 in DNA: TGCAGTGCTTCCATCGGGACGGCTCGGGACAATGAGCAGTTCTTC. It encodes CSASIGTARDNEQFF. The chain links TRBV20-1 to TRBJ2-1; perhaps D is TRBD1 or TRBD2 (5 bases each). Germline V gives CDR1 DFQATT, CDR2 SNEGSKA (reference sequence). V gave up 5 bases and J gave up 5 bases, with 19 bases separating them. This CDR3 comprises 15 residues.

The genes are TRBV5-5 and TRBJ2-3; D is perhaps TRBD1 (6 bases). Germline V gene data show CDR1 as SGHKS and CDR2 as YYEKEE (reference sequence). Trimming removed 4 bases from V and 5 bases from J, with 11 bases in between. The CDR3 runs 13 residues. This chain's CDR3 is CASSPQDRDTQYF. In nucleotides, the CDR3 is TGTGCCAGCAGCCCGCAGGACAGAGATACGCAGTATTTT.

J is TRBJ2-1 and V is TRBV4-2, with 13 bases matching TRBD2. This CDR3 is built from 15 residues. Trimming took 3 bases from V and 7 from J; bases not matched to a gene: 3. CDR1 LGHNA and CDR2 YNFKEQ come from the germline V gene. CDR3 DNA: TGTGCCAGCAGCCATACTAGCGGGAGGGGTAATGAGCAGTTCTTC. It translates to CASSHTSGRGNEQFF.

This clonotype came up a few times. The chain employs TRBV29-1 and TRBJ1-2; possibly TRBD1 for D (5 bases). The CDR3 covers 14 residues. V was shortened by 6 bases and J by 0 bases, with 14 bases between the two germline ends. Germline V lookup: CDR1 SQVTM, CDR2 ANQGSEA. CDR3 protein: CSVLGAVANYGYTF. Written as DNA, the CDR3 is TGCAGCGTCCTCGGGGCGGTAGCTAACTATGGCTACACCTTC.

A remark on this clonotype: Given a much more abundant clone one base away, this may be a read error. The chain carries TRBV4-1 and TRBJ1-2; 7 nucleotides match TRBD1. This CDR3 comprises 14 residues. Germline loops: CDR1 MGHRA, CDR2 YSYEKL. CDR3 coding DNA: TGCGTCAGCAGCCCCGAACAGGGGTACTATGGCTACACCTTC. It is translated as CVSSPEQGYYGYTF.

This clonotype turned up a few times. The chain uses TRBV6-6 and TRBJ1-2, with 8 bases aligning to TRBD1. Germline CDR1 is MNHNY and CDR2 is SVGAGI (reference sequence). The CDR3 is made up of 13 amino acids. Trimming removed 9 bases from V and 4 bases from J; junction bases left unmatched: 7. CDR3 sequence reads: CASQQGESYGYTF. In DNA, the CDR3 is TGTGCCAGTCAACAGGGGGAGAGCTATGGCTACACCTTC.

The rearrangement joins TRBV11-3 to TRBJ2-3, with TRBD1 matching over 8 bases. V trimming: 4 bases; J trimming: 2 bases; junction bases outside the gene matches: 5. CDR1 and CDR2 from the germline V gene are SGHNT and YENEEA. The CDR3 loop spans 15 amino acids. The CDR3 loop reads CASSSGQGLTDTQYF. Here the CDR3 DNA reads TGTGCCAGCAGCTCAGGACAGGGACTCACAGATACGCAGTATTTT.

Remarks on this clonotype: A junction boundary mismatches the germline segment, possibly from a read error. The chain couples TRBV2 to TRBJ1-5; no reliable D call. Germline-derived CDR1 and CDR2 are SNHLY and FYNNEI. CDR3 length equals 9 residues. CDR3 residues: CASIQPQHF. CDR3 sequence (DNA): TGTGCCAGCATTCAGCCCCAGCATTTT.

This clonotype was found a few times. The V and J genes are TRBV4-3 and TRBJ2-3; D is perhaps TRBD1 or TRBD2 (6 bases each). The V end lost 3 bases, the J end lost 3 bases, and 16 bases lay between the germline ends. Germline CDR1 and CDR2: LGHNA and YSLEER. The CDR3 covers 16 residues. The CDR3 coding sequence is TGCGCCAGCAGCCAGGTTTTGGGGGGCAGGACAGATACGCAGTATTTT. This encodes CASSQVLGGRTDTQYF.

This clonotype was detected only a few times. V and J are TRBV20-1 and TRBJ2-5; TRBD1 matches 8 bases. CDR1 is DFQATT, CDR2 SNEGSKA, per germline (reference sequence). V trimming: 7 bases; J trimming: 6 bases; junction bases outside the gene matches: 10. The length of the CDR3 is 13 residues. The CDR3 is CSVGQGGLQTQYF. For the CDR3, the DNA is TGCAGTGTTGGACAGGGAGGACTTCAGACCCAGTACTTC.